These T cell receptor beta chains were read from a single sample in a study of T cells in Graves' hyperthyroidism and ophthalmopathy. TCRdb reprocessed the multiplex PCR reads with MiXCR, giving one entry per CDR3 protein. Of 500,000 to 600,000 distinct CDR3 sequences detected, just over 45% appear once; the ten largest clones hold around 20%. Sequencing was carried out using peripheral blood or thyroid tissue (not recorded which). The receptors stem from an adult woman with Graves' disease, either hyperthyroidism or ophthalmopathy (not recorded which). The conserved cysteine and the conserved F or W are not part of the CDR3 here. Clone size is stated in some rows and not others, as once, few, many or a class when expanded.

size,V,J,length,CDR3
few,TRBV7-8,TRBJ1-4,15,ASSLAGAGEANEKLF
.,TRBV5-1,TRBJ2-7,11,ASSFGATYEQY
few,TRBV5-5,TRBJ1-1,12,ASGRARLNTEAF
.,TRBV29-1,TRBJ1-2,10,SATGQGHGYT
.,TRBV12-3/TRBV12-4,TRBJ1-4,12,ASSEGVLIEKLF
.,TRBV9,TRBJ2-5,14,ASSRSGTGNSETQY
.,TRBV11-2,TRBJ2-7,11,ASSDSGVYEQY
.,TRBV29-1,TRBJ2-1,13,SVVSTSGNYNEQF
.,TRBV7-7,TRBJ2-5,13,ASSLGGTGVGTQY
many,TRBV2,TRBJ2-7,12,ASSDSGGIYEQY
many,TRBV6-6,TRBJ1-3,13,ASSYVQLSGNTIY
many,TRBV19,TRBJ2-7,12,ASSTGTVPYEQY
.,TRBV9,TRBJ2-7,17,AGSPRLAGSSGANYEQY